A single sample gave rise to the 29 T cell receptor beta chains below, sequenced in a study of T cell repertoires in cytomegalovirus infection. One entry per CDR3 protein, called by TCRdb with MiXCR from the reads. The sample includes under 800,000 distinct CDR3 sequences, 20% to 25% of them seen just once. The sequenced material came from CD8+ T cells from PBMCs. The source of these receptors is a human donor in good health (CMV status not recorded). Some clones in this sample may be carry-over from other donors' samples.

This clonotype was detected only a few times. V usage is TRBV20-1 and J usage is TRBJ2-7; D unclear. In germline, CDR1 is DFQATT, CDR2 SNEGSKA (reference sequence). This CDR3 is built from 12 residues. Trimming cost V 2 bases and J 11 bases, with 16 bases left between them. For the CDR3, the DNA is TGCAGTGCTAGAAGTCCCAACCGGGTGGAGTACTTC. Its protein is CSARSPNRVEYF.

Concerning this clonotype itself: Possible read error: a much larger clone is one base away. V is TRBV4-1 and J is TRBJ1-1; TRBD1 is a possible D gene (5 bases). Trimming removed 4 bases at V and 3 bases at J, with 18 bases between. The CDR3 has 16 amino acids. Germline V gene data show CDR1 as MGHRA and CDR2 as YSYEKL. CDR3 nucleotide sequence: TGCGCCAGCAGCCTGTACGGAGAGGGCAGGGACACTGAAGCTTTCTTT. This translates into CASSLYGEGRDTEAFF.

Note on this clonotype: A clone one base away is much larger, so this may be a read error. The chain has TRBV28 and TRBJ2-1, with D unresolved. The CDR3 consists of 15 residues. CDR1 and CDR2 (germline): MDHEN, SYDVKM. CDR3 amino acids: CVSRDLESSYNEQFF. CDR3 nucleotide sequence: TGTGTCAGCAGAGATTTAGAGAGCTCCTACAATGAGCAGTTCTTC.

J is TRBJ1-2 and V is TRBV7-8; tentatively, D is TRBD1 (6 bases). V dropped 2 bases and J dropped 5 bases, with 18 bases sitting between them. The length of the CDR3 is 16 residues. The germline CDR1 and CDR2 sequences are SGHVS and FQNEAQ. The CDR3 is CASSLNPGASSYGYTF. The DNA of the CDR3 is TGTGCCAGCAGCTTAAACCCGGGGGCCAGCAGTTATGGCTACACCTTC.

This chain's CDR3 is CSASMGGAVYSNQPQHF. CDR3 DNA: TGCAGTGCTAGTATGGGGGGAGCCGTCTATAGCAATCAGCCCCAGCATTTT. The V and J genes are TRBV20-1 and TRBJ1-5, with a possible D match to TRBD1 (5 bases). Trimming removed 3 bases at V and 0 bases at J, with 18 bases between. Germline V CDR1 and CDR2: DFQATT, SNEGSKA (reference sequence). This CDR3 comprises 17 residues.

A note on this clonotype: One end of the junction is discordant with germline, which a read error may explain. The chain combines TRBV20-1 with TRBJ1-5, with a tentative D call TRBD1 (5 bases). This CDR3 is 15 amino acids long. The germline gives CDR1 DFQATT, CDR2 SNEGSKA (reference sequence). The CDR3 DNA sequence: TGCGGTGCTAGAGACCCGGTGACGGGGGATCAGCCCCAGCATTTT. As protein: CGARDPVTGDQPQHF.

Concerning this clonotype: A single base separates this from a much larger clone, so it may be a read error. The J gene is TRBJ2-7, the V gene TRBV7-3, with 10 bases matching TRBD1. The CDR3 sequence is 15 residues long. Germline V gene sequence: CDR1 SGHTA, CDR2 FQGTGA. The CDR3: CVSSGPGQGINEQYF. CDR3 nucleotide sequence: TGTGTCAGCAGTGGACCGGGACAGGGGATCAACGAGCAGTACTTC.

The rearrangement uses TRBV29-1 and TRBJ2-1, with D unclear. V gave up 4 bases and J gave up 4 bases, with 11 bases separating them. In germline, CDR1 is SQVTM, CDR2 ANQGSEA. The CDR3 sequence is 13 residues long. The CDR3 loop is CSVGAASYNEQFF. CDR3 DNA: TGCAGCGTTGGGGCAGCTTCATACAATGAGCAGTTCTTC.

This clonotype occurred once. The J gene is TRBJ2-5, the V gene TRBV9; D might be TRBD2 (7 bases). This CDR3 has 16 amino acids. The germline gives CDR1 SGDLS, CDR2 YYNGEE. Trimming took off 2 bases at V and 4 bases at J, with 18 bases between the two ends. The CDR3 DNA reads as TGTGCCAGCAGCGTCACGGCGGGGGCTATCCTAGAGACCCAGTACTTC. Its protein is CASSVTAGAILETQYF.

This clonotype was observed at least ten times. J is TRBJ2-2 and V is TRBV7-3, with D unclear. Germline CDR1 reads SGHTA; CDR2 reads FQGTGA. The CDR3 consists of 15 residues. V was cut by 5 bases and J by 5 bases, with 15 bases left in between. The CDR3 loop reads CASSPGLFGTGELFF. In DNA, the CDR3 is TGTGCCAGCAGCCCCGGTCTTTTCGGGACCGGGGAGCTGTTTTTT.

This clonotype appeared many times. The chain carries TRBV7-9 and TRBJ1-1; TRBD1 might be the D (5 bases). The germline V gene encodes CDR1 SEHNR and CDR2 FQNEAQ (reference sequence). Trimming shortened V by 10 bases and J by 4 bases, and 10 bases separated the two germline ends. This CDR3 comprises 11 residues. Here the CDR3 reads CAIGGSTEAFF. CDR3 nucleotide sequence: TGTGCCATCGGGGGAAGCACTGAAGCTTTCTTT. Drawing the rest from reference TRBV7-9 and TRBJ1-1, the complete variable domain is DTGVSQNPRHKITKRGQNVTFRCDPISEHNRLYWYRQTLGQGPEFLTYFQNEAQLEKSRLLSDRFSAERPKGSFSTLEIQRTEQGDSAMYLCAIGGSTEAFFGQGTRLTVV.

The gene calls are TRBV5-1 and TRBJ1-5, with 7 bases lining up with TRBD1. This CDR3 spans 15 amino acids. Germline loops: CDR1 SGHRS, CDR2 YFSETQ. Germline trimming cut 1 base from V and 5 bases from J; bases unmatched to any gene: 6. For the CDR3, the DNA is TGCGCCAGCAGCTTGAGGCCAGGGGGAGATCAGCCCCAGCATTTT. Its translation: CASSLRPGGDQPQHF. Using reference TRBV5-1 and TRBJ1-5 for the parts outside the CDR3, the full variable domain is KAGVTQTPRYLIKTRGQQVTLSCSPISGHRSVSWYQQTPGQGLQFLFEYFSETQRNKGNFPGRFSGRQFSNSRSEMNVSTLELGDSALYLCASSLRPGGDQPQHFGDGTRLSIL.

This chain uses TRBV15 with TRBJ1-5, with D unclear. The CDR3 has 17 residues. V lost 0 bases and J lost 0, with 12 bases in between. Germline CDR1 LNHNV, CDR2 YYDKDF (reference sequence). The CDR3 loop is CATSRDPAPYSNQPQHF. The CDR3 DNA reads as TGTGCCACCAGCAGAGATCCGGCACCTTATAGCAATCAGCCCCAGCATTTT. Complete variable domain (other parts from reference TRBV15 and TRBJ1-5): DAMVIQNPRYQVTQFGKPVTLSCSQTLNHNVMYWYQQKSSQAPKLLFHYYDKDFNNEADTPDNFQSRRPNTSFCFLDIRSPGLGDTAMYLCATSRDPAPYSNQPQHFGDGTRLSIL.

DNA for the CDR3: TGTGCCAGCAGCTTAAATGGGGCCCTCTATTCACCCCTCCACTTT. It specifies CASSLNGALYSPLHF. The chain has TRBV7-9 and TRBJ1-6, with D possibly being TRBD1 (5 bases). This CDR3 has 15 amino acids. Germline assignment: CDR1 SEHNR and CDR2 FQNEAQ (reference sequence). The V gene lost 2 bases and the J gene lost 8 bases, with 13 bases spanning the gap.

This chain connects TRBV12-3 or TRBV12-4 to TRBJ2-1, with D perhaps given as TRBD1 or TRBD2 (5 bases each). The V gene lost 4 bases and the J gene lost 7 bases, with 17 bases spanning the gap. The CDR3 has 15 amino acids. As DNA, the CDR3 is TGTGCCAGCAGTTCCTCCGGGACCCCGTGGAATGAGCAGTTCTTC. Translated: CASSSSGTPWNEQFF.

This chain links TRBV29-1 with TRBJ2-4; D unclear. V dropped 5 bases and J dropped 3 bases, with 14 bases sitting between them. Germline V gives CDR1 SQVTM, CDR2 ANQGSEA. The CDR3 extends over 14 amino acids. The CDR3 here is CSVYRVGFKNIQYF. The CDR3 DNA sequence: TGCAGCGTTTACAGAGTAGGCTTCAAAAACATTCAGTACTTC.

To note about this clonotype: With a much larger clone just one base away, this may be a read error. The rearrangement links TRBV6-5 to TRBJ2-3; D call uncertain. V was trimmed by 5 bases and J by 5 bases, leaving 14 bases between them. Germline loops: CDR1 MNHEY, CDR2 SVGAGI. The CDR3 length is 14 residues. In DNA form, the CDR3 reads TGTGCCAGCAGTCCCCTGCCCCGGGTAGATACGCAGTATTTT. Protein sequence: CASSPLPRVDTQYF.

This clonotype was seen repeatedly, ten times or more. The rearrangement uses TRBV7-6 and TRBJ2-7; D call uncertain. V gave up 2 bases and J gave up 2 bases, with 13 bases separating them. CDR1 and CDR2 (germline): SGHVS, FNYEAQ. The CDR3 consists of 15 residues. The CDR3 here is CASSLSKGIPYEQYF. CDR3 DNA sequence: TGTGCCAGCAGCTTATCAAAAGGGATTCCCTACGAGCAGTACTTC.

Many counts were recorded for this clonotype. In DNA, the CDR3 is TGTGCCAGCAGCTTAGATCTCCAGCCCCAGCATTTT. It encodes CASSLDLQPQHF. This chain joins TRBV7-9 and TRBJ1-5; D not certain. Trimming pared 1 base from V and 7 bases from J, leaving 5 bases between. The CDR3 has 12 amino acids. CDR1 and CDR2 (germline): SEHNR, FQNEAQ (reference sequence).

This clonotype was recorded at least ten times. The rearrangement uses TRBV7-8 and TRBJ1-1, with 9 bases lining up with TRBD1. The germline CDR1 and CDR2 sequences are SGHVS and FQNEAQ. This CDR3 comprises 14 residues. After removal of 2 bases from V and 8 bases from J, the junction contained 6 bases not matched to a gene. The CDR3 protein is CASSLMGQGAEAFF. The CDR3 bases are TGTGCCAGCAGCTTAATGGGACAGGGTGCCGAAGCTTTCTTT. The entire variable domain, with the rest obtained from reference TRBV7-8 and TRBJ1-1, is as follows: GAGVSQSPRYKVAKRGQDVALRCDPISGHVSLFWYQQALGQGPEFLTYFQNEAQLDKSGLPSDRFFAERPEGSVSTLKIQRTQQEDSAVYLCASSLMGQGAEAFFGQGTRLTVV.

The chain joins TRBV20-1 to TRBJ1-2; D is unclear. This CDR3 is 10 amino acids long. The germline CDR1 and CDR2 sequences are DFQATT and SNEGSKA (reference sequence). Deletions cut 4 bases from V and 9 bases from J, with 9 bases between. The CDR3, as DNA: TGCAGTGCTATGCTTAAGAGCTACACCTTC. Protein product: CSAMLKSYTF.

This clonotype was detected many times. This chain links TRBV7-2 with TRBJ2-5; TRBD1 agrees at 7 bases. Unmatched junction bases numbered 3, after V lost 3 bases and J lost 2 bases. The CDR3 covers 14 residues. In germline, CDR1 is SGHTA, CDR2 FQGNSA. In DNA form, the CDR3 reads TGTGCCAGCAGCTTCCGACAGGGTCAAGAGACCCAGTACTTC. Translation gives CASSFRQGQETQYF. Based on the CDR3 plus reference TRBV7-2 and TRBJ2-5, the full variable domain is GAGVSQSPSNKVTEKGKDVELRCDPISGHTALYWYRQSLGQGLEFLIYFQGNSAPDKSGLPSDRFSAERTGGSVSTLTIQRTQQEDSAVYLCASSFRQGQETQYFGPGTRLLVL.

The chain is built from TRBV7-9 and TRBJ2-1, with D perhaps TRBD2 (5 bases). Deletions cut 5 bases from V and 10 bases from J, with 18 bases between. Germline V lookup: CDR1 SEHNR, CDR2 FQNEAQ (reference sequence). There are 14 residues in the CDR3. CDR3 in DNA: TGTGCCAGCAGCCCCCCCGGGATGGGTGAGGAGCAGTTCTTC. This codes for CASSPPGMGEEQFF.

The chain uses TRBV3-1 and TRBJ1-2; possibly TRBD1 for D (5 bases). V gave up 0 bases and J gave up 3 bases, with 17 bases separating them. The CDR3 is 17 amino acids. The germline V gene encodes CDR1 LGHDT and CDR2 YNNKEL (reference sequence). The CDR3: CASSQDGPVGPYYGYTF. Here the CDR3 DNA reads TGTGCCAGCAGCCAAGATGGTCCCGTGGGACCGTACTATGGCTACACCTTC.

This clonotype was counted a few times. This chain links TRBV20-1 with TRBJ1-5; perhaps TRBD1 as D (5 bases). The CDR3 sequence is 13 residues long. The V gene's germline CDR1 is DFQATT and CDR2 SNEGSKA (reference sequence). The germline V and J ends were trimmed by 5 bases and 4 bases, with 12 bases remaining between them. The CDR3 DNA reads TGCAGTGCTTGGGGGAGGGCTAATCAGCCCCAGCATTTT. It is translated as CSAWGRANQPQHF.

CDR3 region: CASRVTDTFYGYTF. CDR3 sequence (DNA): TGTGCCAGCAGGGTTACGGACACTTTCTATGGCTACACCTTC. This rearrangement joins TRBV2 to TRBJ1-2, with a possible D match to TRBD1 (5 bases). This CDR3 contains 14 residues. With 6 bases removed from V and 4 bases from J, the gap between germline ends came to 15 bases. Germline CDR1 SNHLY, CDR2 FYNNEI. The entire variable domain, with the rest obtained from reference TRBV2 and TRBJ1-2, is as follows: EPEVTQTPSHQVTQMGQEVILRCVPISNHLYFYWYRQILGQKVEFLVSFYNNEISEKSEIFDDQFSVERPDGSNFTLKIRSTKLEDSAMYFCASRVTDTFYGYTFGSGTRLTVV.

The chain employs TRBV10-3 and TRBJ1-5; the D is unclear. There are 17 residues in the CDR3. CDR1 is ENHRY, CDR2 SYGVKD, per germline. V dropped 1 base and J dropped 0 bases, with 13 bases sitting between them. The CDR3 bases are TGTGCCATCAGTGAGTTGAGGCAGGACCATAGCAATCAGCCCCAGCATTTT. Amino acid sequence: CAISELRQDHSNQPQHF.

The chain combines TRBV20-1 with TRBJ2-2; D gene uncertain. V lost 5 bases to trimming and J lost 5 bases, with 12 bases between them. The CDR3 totals 13 residues. Germline V gives CDR1 DFQATT, CDR2 SNEGSKA (reference sequence). CDR3 DNA: TGCAGTGCTGAGCGAAACGGTACCGGGGAGCTGTTTTTT. Encoded protein: CSAERNGTGELFF.

In this sample, this clonotype turned up a few times. V and J are TRBV6-6 and TRBJ2-7; 9 positions match TRBD1. The CDR3 length is 14 residues. Germline-derived CDR1 and CDR2 are MNHNY and SVGAGI (reference sequence). V was pared by 4 bases and J by 6 bases, with 7 bases of the junction left unmatched. The CDR3 sequence is CASSSKTGGSEQYV. DNA of the CDR3: TGTGCCAGCAGTTCAAAAACAGGGGGCTCCGAGCAGTACGTC.